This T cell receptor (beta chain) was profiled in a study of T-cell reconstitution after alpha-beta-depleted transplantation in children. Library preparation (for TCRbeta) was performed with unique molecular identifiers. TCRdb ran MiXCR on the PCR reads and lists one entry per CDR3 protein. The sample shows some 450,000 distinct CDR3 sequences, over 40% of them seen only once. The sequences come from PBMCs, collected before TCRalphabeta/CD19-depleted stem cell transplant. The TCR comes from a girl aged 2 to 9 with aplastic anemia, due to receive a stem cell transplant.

The CDR3 reads CASRNRRGTETQYF. The CDR3 nucleotides are TGTGCCAGCAGGAACAGAAGGGGAACCGAGACCCAGTACTTC. The chain has TRBV5-4 and TRBJ2-5; the D gene is possibly TRBD1 (5 bases). The length of the CDR3 is 14 residues. Germline V gene sequence: CDR1 SGHNT, CDR2 YYREEE (reference sequence). V shed 5 bases and J shed 5 bases, with 16 bases lying between them.